A selection of T cell receptor beta chains follows, all from one sample in a study of metastatic and nonmetastatic thyroid tumors. TCRdb re-called clones from the PCR reads using MiXCR. The sample holds tens of thousands of clones, about 15% seen once. Sequencing input: blood. Receptors were obtained from a male donor with papillary thyroid cancer or a benign thyroid nodule (not recorded which). Some clones in this sample may be carry-over from other donors' samples. Both conserved end residues are part of each CDR3. A D gene is named only where the DNA matches it firmly. Some rows have no size entry. The others give once, few or many, or a class for an expanded clone.

j_gene | v_gene | d_gene | abundance | CDR3aa | CDR3nt
TRBJ2-1 | TRBV18 | TRBD1 | many | CASVKDRGFSYNEQFF | TGTGCCAGCGTGAAGGACAGGGGATTTTCCTACAATGAGCAGTTCTTC
TRBJ2-1 | TRBV2 | . | many | CASSEGLLPPYNEQFF | TGTGCCAGCAGTGAAGGCCTCCTGCCCCCTTACAATGAGCAGTTCTTC
TRBJ1-2 | TRBV5-1 | TRBD1 | many | CASSLVGTGAGSHGYTF | TGCGCCAGCAGCTTGGTAGGGACAGGGGCCGGTAGTCATGGCTACACCTTC
TRBJ1-3 | TRBV12-3/TRBV12-4 | . | . | CASSLNTIYF | TGTGCCAGCAGCTTAAACACCATATATTTT
TRBJ2-7 | TRBV25-1 | TRBD2 | few | CASSGSGAYEQYF | TGTGCCAGCAGTGGGAGCGGGGCCTACGAGCAGTACTTC
TRBJ1-2 | TRBV12-3/TRBV12-4 | . | . | CASSFLRGADYGYTF | TGTGCCAGCAGTTTTCTTAGGGGGGCCGACTATGGCTACACCTTC
TRBJ2-1 | TRBV29-1 | . | many | CSVDPAGHVGEQFF | TGCAGCGTTGACCCAGCAGGCCATGTCGGTGAGCAGTTCTTC
TRBJ2-7 | TRBV7-9 | . | large | CASSLEGLGEQYF | TGTGCCAGCAGCCTAGAGGGGTTAGGGGAGCAGTACTTC
TRBJ2-7 | TRBV7-9 | . | . | CASSLEPYEQYF | TGTGCCAGCAGCTTAGAACCTTACGAGCAGTACTTC
TRBJ2-7 | TRBV3-1 | . | . | CASSQGLAVQQYF | TGTGCCAGCAGCCAAGGGTTGGCAGTGCAACAGTACTTC
TRBJ1-1 | TRBV19 | . | many | CASSIDVRQPGHGAFF | TGTGCCAGTAGTATAGATGTCCGACAGCCCGGCCACGGAGCTTTCTTT
TRBJ2-7 | TRBV5-1 | . | . | CASSLLGVYEQYF | TGCGCCAGCAGCTTGCTTGGAGTCTACGAGCAGTACTTC
TRBJ2-7 | TRBV7-9 | . | . | CASRGQSYEQYF | TGTGCCAGCAGAGGACAGTCCTACGAGCAGTACTTC
TRBJ2-2 | TRBV5-1 | . | . | CASSLTINTGELFF | TGCGCCAGCAGCCTGACTATTAACACCGGGGAGCTGTTTTTT
TRBJ2-4 | TRBV6-1 | . | many | CASSIGTLNIQYF | TGTGCCAGCAGCATCGGGACTCTAAACATTCAGTACTTC
TRBJ2-1 | TRBV9 | . | many | CASSASYLRDEQFF | TGTGCCAGCAGCGCTAGCTATTTGCGGGATGAGCAGTTCTTC
TRBJ2-7 | TRBV29-1 | . | many | CSVLEDYEQYF | TGCAGCGTCCTAGAGGACTACGAGCAGTACTTC
TRBJ2-2 | TRBV6-5 | TRBD2 | few | CASSYSPSGITGELFF | TGTGCCAGCAGTTACTCCCCTAGCGGGATCACCGGGGAGCTGTTTTTT
TRBJ2-2 | TRBV5-1 | TRBD2 | many | CASSLAWGRASVGELFF | TGCGCCAGCAGCTTGGCCTGGGGGAGGGCCTCCGTCGGGGAGCTGTTTTTT
TRBJ1-2 | TRBV19 | . | many | CASSTSQRYGYTF | TGTGCCAGTAGTACCTCCCAACGATATGGCTACACCTTC
TRBJ2-5 | TRBV28 | . | . | CASRRTDQETQYF | TGTGCCAGCAGGAGGACAGACCAAGAGACCCAGTACTTC
TRBJ2-2 | TRBV14 | TRBD2 | . | CASSQEVFGREARSGELFF | TGTGCCAGCAGCCAAGAGGTATTTGGACGGGAGGCACGGAGCGGGGAGCTGTTTTTT
TRBJ2-7 | TRBV6-5 | . | medium-sized | CASSYGVEGFRSYEQYF | TGTGCCAGCAGTTACGGTGTAGAGGGGTTTCGAAGCTACGAGCAGTACTTC
TRBJ1-5 | TRBV7-6 | . | many | CASSWGPRGNQPQHF | TGTGCCAGCAGCTGGGGGCCCCGCGGCAATCAGCCCCAGCATTTT
TRBJ2-3 | TRBV9 | TRBD2 | . | CASSVLAVGPIDTQYF | TGTGCCAGCAGCGTACTAGCGGTAGGGCCGATAGATACTCAGTATTTT
TRBJ1-1 | TRBV5-1 | . | many | CASGDLNTEAFF | TGCGCCAGCGGCGATCTGAACACTGAAGCTTTCTTT
TRBJ2-7 | TRBV30 | . | many | CAWSARGYEQYF | TGTGCCTGGAGTGCCAGGGGATACGAGCAGTACTTC
TRBJ1-4 | TRBV11-1 | . | . | CASSPLAWAGYEKLFF | TGCGCCAGCAGCCCTCTGGCATGGGCGGGCTACGAAAAACTGTTTTTT
TRBJ1-1 | TRBV19 | . | . | CASSTPLRGVDTEAFF | TGTGCCAGTAGTACCCCCCTTAGAGGGGTGGACACTGAAGCTTTCTTT
TRBJ2-7 | TRBV19 | TRBD1 | few | CASQFTGTGYEQYF | TGTGCCTCCCAGTTTACAGGGACAGGATACGAGCAGTACTTC
TRBJ1-3 | TRBV5-1 | . | . | CASSLDDSGNTIYF | TGCGCCAGCAGCTTGGACGATTCGGGAAACACCATATATTTT
TRBJ2-1 | TRBV19 | . | few | CASSISRAGYNEQFF | TGTGCCAGTAGTATAAGTAGAGCGGGCTACAATGAGCAGTTCTTC
TRBJ1-2 | TRBV12-3/TRBV12-4 | . | . | CASSLTGNYGYTF | TGTGCCAGCAGTTTAACAGGAAACTATGGCTACACCTTC
TRBJ2-5 | TRBV28 | . | many | CASSLLGTQETQYF | TGTGCCAGCAGTTTATTGGGGACCCAAGAGACCCAGTACTTC
TRBJ2-5 | TRBV7-9 | TRBD1 | many | CASSRTGTAGETQYF | TGTGCCAGCAGCAGAACCGGGACAGCTGGGGAGACCCAGTACTTC
TRBJ2-7 | TRBV7-2 | . | . | CASSLVFGDEQYF | TGTGCCAGCAGCTTAGTATTCGGCGACGAGCAGTACTTC
TRBJ2-7 | TRBV7-9 | TRBD2 | many | CASSLGLAGEPPVYEQYF | TGTGCCAGCAGCTTAGGACTAGCGGGAGAACCCCCGGTCTACGAGCAGTACTTC
TRBJ1-1 | TRBV7-9 | . | many | CASSLELNTEAFF | TGTGCCAGCAGCTTAGAATTGAACACTGAAGCTTTCTTT
TRBJ2-1 | TRBV6-6 | TRBD1 | . | CASSYDRGHTEQFF | TGTGCCAGCAGTTACGACAGGGGGCATACTGAGCAGTTCTTC
TRBJ2-2 | TRBV20-1 | . | many | CSAKSSPGQKNTGELFF | TGCAGTGCTAAAAGCAGCCCGGGACAAAAGAACACCGGGGAGCTGTTTTTT
TRBJ1-5 | TRBV2 | . | few | CASSEAGAGHQPQHF | TGTGCCAGCAGTGAAGCGGGGGCGGGGCATCAGCCCCAGCATTTT
TRBJ1-1 | TRBV5-1 | . | . | CASSLAGGGNTEAFF | TGCGCCAGCAGCTTGGCGGGTGGGGGGAACACTGAAGCTTTCTTT
TRBJ2-3 | TRBV4-2 | . | . | CASSRGSGSSVLRAYTQYF | TGTGCCAGCAGCCGCGGGTCGGGGTCTAGCGTCCTCAGGGCATATACGCAGTATTTT
TRBJ2-7 | TRBV19 | . | many | CASSPGRREAGEQYF | TGTGCCAGTAGCCCTGGTAGGAGGGAGGCAGGCGAGCAGTACTTC
TRBJ1-5 | TRBV4-2 | TRBD1 | many | CASSQADRKHQPQHF | TGTGCCAGCAGCCAAGCGGACAGGAAGCATCAGCCCCAGCATTTT
TRBJ2-2 | TRBV24-1 | . | . | CATSDSVDSPGELFF | TGTGCCACCAGTGATTCGGTCGACAGCCCCGGGGAGCTGTTTTTT